The 21 T cell receptor beta chains listed next were all sequenced from one sample in a study of shared clonotypes between healthy human individuals. Profiling relied on immunoSEQ multiplex PCR, and the TCRdb table lists in-frame clones only, not all of them. The table lists about 1,900,000 clones, about 95% of them singletons. CD8 cells regarded as naive lacked CD45RO, were positively chosen for CCR7, and omitted terminally differentiated effector memory CD45RA+ cells. Material: naive CD8+ T cells sorted from blood. The source is a man younger than 35 in good health.

The chain employs TRBV4-3 and TRBJ1-6, with D tentatively TRBD1 (5 bases). Germline lookup yields CDR1 LGHNA and CDR2 YSLEER. This CDR3 contains 16 residues. V lost 0 bases and J lost 9, with 15 bases in between. The CDR3 is CASSQDPVGTGSPLHF. The DNA of the CDR3 is TGCGCCAGCAGCCAAGATCCCGTCGGGACCGGTTCACCCCTCCACTTT.

Comments on this clone: The junction does not match germline at one end; this may be a read error. V and J are TRBV11-2 and TRBJ1-1, with D possibly being TRBD1 (6 bases). Germline loops: CDR1 SGHAT, CDR2 FQNNGV. This CDR3 comprises 13 residues. CDR3 nucleotide sequence: TGTGCCAGCAGCCTAGAAGGGGGAACTGAAGCTTTCTTT. This codes for CASSLEGGTEAFF.

V usage is TRBV5-1 and J usage is TRBJ1-1; a possible D gene is TRBD1 (5 bases). Per the germline V gene, CDR1 is SGHRS and CDR2 is YFSETQ. There are 16 residues in the CDR3. Trimming removed 0 bases at V and 1 base at J, with 13 bases between. In DNA form, the CDR3 reads TGCGCCAGCAGCTTGGCCTTAGGACACCCGAACACTGAAGCTTTCTTT. This translates into CASSLALGHPNTEAFF.

This clone was found once. The chain employs TRBV6-6 and TRBJ2-5; no definite D call. CDR3 length equals 14 residues. Germline V gene lookup returns CDR1 MNHNY and CDR2 SVGAGI (reference sequence). Between the trimmed V and J ends, which lost 5 bases and 2 bases, there was a span of 12 bases. The CDR3 region has the DNA TGTGCCAGCAGTCAAATATCCGATCAAGAGACCCAGTACTTC. This sequence encodes CASSQISDQETQYF.

The gene calls are TRBV30 and TRBJ1-2; D unclear. Per the germline V gene, CDR1 is GTSNPN and CDR2 is SVGIG (reference sequence). The CDR3 runs to 13 residues. Trimming took off 4 bases at V and 4 bases at J, with 13 bases between the two ends. The DNA of the CDR3 is TGTGCCTGGACCTCCGGGAATGGCTATGGCTACACCTTC. This translates into CAWTSGNGYGYTF. The whole variable domain, remainder taken from reference TRBV30 and TRBJ1-2, is SQTIHQWPATLVQPVGSPLSLECTVEGTSNPNLYWYRQAAGRGLQLLFYSVGIGQISSEVPQNLSASRPQDRQFILSSKKLLLSDSGFYLCAWTSGNGYGYTFGSGTRLTVV.

J is TRBJ2-3 and V is TRBV5-1; 14 nucleotides line up with TRBD2. The CDR3 consists of 18 residues. Germline V CDR1 and CDR2: SGHRS, YFSETQ. V shed 4 bases, J shed 0 bases, and the junction held 7 bases outside the gene matches. The CDR3 spells CASSPGTSGRSSTDTQYF. CDR3 in DNA: TGCGCCAGCAGCCCCGGGACTAGCGGGAGATCTAGCACAGATACGCAGTATTTT.

This clone appeared a single time. The chain is built from TRBV6-1 and TRBJ2-5; D might be TRBD2 (5 bases). V dropped 4 bases and J dropped 5 bases, with 26 bases sitting between them. Germline CDR1 is MNHNS and CDR2 is SASEGT. The CDR3 spans 18 residues. CDR3 nucleotide sequence: TGTGCCAGCAGTGCACATTTTTGGTCCCCGGTCCCGGGGGAGACCCAGTACTTC. Amino acid sequence: CASSAHFWSPVPGETQYF.

The chain has TRBV4-3 and TRBJ2-7, with TRBD2 matching 8 bases. Trimming at V came to 1 base and at J to 3 bases, leaving 8 bases not matched to a gene. This CDR3 is 16 amino acids long. CDR1 is LGHNA, CDR2 YSLEER, per germline. DNA of the CDR3: TGCGCCAGCAGCCAAGCGGCGGGAGGATCGGACTACGAGCAGTACTTC. This sequence encodes CASSQAAGGSDYEQYF.

The rearrangement links TRBV7-9 to TRBJ2-1, with 8 bases matching TRBD1. CDR1 is SEHNR and CDR2 is FQNEAQ in the germline V gene (reference sequence). The CDR3 runs to 14 residues. Trimming took 5 bases from V and 3 from J; bases not matched to a gene: 3. The chain's CDR3 is CASSVQGVYNEQFF. DNA for the CDR3: TGTGCCAGCAGCGTACAGGGGGTCTACAATGAGCAGTTCTTC.

This chain links TRBV5-5 with TRBJ2-7, with a weak D call TRBD1 (5 bases). Germline assignment: CDR1 SGHKS and CDR2 YYEKEE (reference sequence). There are 13 residues in the CDR3. The V gene lost 0 bases and the J gene lost 4 bases, with 8 bases spanning the gap. CDR3 protein: CASSLETEYEQYF. For the CDR3, the DNA is TGTGCCAGCAGCTTGGAGACAGAGTACGAGCAGTACTTC.

The chain combines TRBV10-3 with TRBJ2-3; no firm D call. Germline V gives CDR1 ENHRY, CDR2 SYGVKD. CDR3 length: 13 residues. V lost 5 bases and J 4 bases, leaving 10 bases between the germline ends. The CDR3 here is CAISMDLADTQYF. Written as DNA, the CDR3 is TGTGCCATCAGTATGGACCTGGCAGATACGCAGTATTTT.

The sample holds one count of this clone. The CDR3 coding sequence is TGTGCCAGCAGTCCGGACAGCACCGGGGAGCTGTTTTTT. This gives the protein CASSPDSTGELFF. The chain has TRBV6-5 and TRBJ2-2, with a tentative D call TRBD1 (6 bases). Trimming pared 5 bases from V and 4 bases from J, leaving 8 bases between. The CDR3 consists of 13 residues. Germline V lookup: CDR1 MNHEY, CDR2 SVGAGI.

The chain couples TRBV7-9 to TRBJ2-1; 7 bases align to TRBD2. Germline values: CDR1 SEHNR, CDR2 FQNEAQ (reference sequence). The CDR3 totals 14 residues. V shed 1 base and J 7 bases; nucleotides not matched to a gene: 4. The CDR3 is CASSLEAGRNEQFF. The CDR3 DNA follows: TGTGCCAGCAGCTTAGAAGCGGGGAGGAATGAGCAGTTCTTC.

Comment on this clone: This same CDR3 is encoded by further DNA sequences in the sample. This rearrangement joins TRBV4-1 to TRBJ2-7; the D gene could be TRBD1 or TRBD2 (6 bases each). The germline V gene encodes CDR1 MGHRA and CDR2 YSYEKL. V lost 1 base and J lost 4, with 8 bases in between. The CDR3 is 13 residues long. CDR3 protein: CASSQGGAYEQYF. CDR3 in DNA: TGCGCCAGCAGCCAAGGGGGGGCTTACGAGCAGTACTTC.

The V call is TRBV2, the J call TRBJ2-7, with 11 nucleotides matching TRBD1. V gave up 7 bases and J gave up 4 bases; unmatched junction bases: 6. This CDR3 spans 14 amino acids. Germline CDR1 and CDR2: SNHLY and FYNNEI. Here the CDR3 DNA reads TGTGCCAGCATGGAGGGGACAGGGGGGTACGAGCAGTACTTC. This gives the protein CASMEGTGGYEQYF.

In this sample, this clone turned up a few times. The chain couples TRBV14 to TRBJ2-7; D might be TRBD2 (6 bases). The CDR3 totals 14 residues. Trimming shortened V by 4 bases and J by 5 bases, and 15 bases separated the two germline ends. Germline V gives CDR1 SGHDN, CDR2 FVKESK. DNA for the CDR3: TGTGCCAGCAGCCCATCGGGGGTTTACCACGAGCAGTACTTC. Its translation: CASSPSGVYHEQYF.

The chain couples TRBV10-3 to TRBJ2-5; TRBD1 matches 7 bases. This CDR3 is built from 18 residues. J was trimmed by 5 bases and V by 0 bases; bases with no gene match: 15. The V gene's germline CDR1 is ENHRY and CDR2 SYGVKD. The chain's CDR3 is CAISESRGTGAKRETQYF. The CDR3 DNA follows: TGTGCCATCAGTGAGTCTAGGGGAACAGGGGCCAAGAGGGAGACCCAGTACTTC.

The chain couples TRBV29-1 to TRBJ2-2; tentative D call: TRBD2 (6 bases). CDR1 and CDR2 from the germline V gene are SQVTM and ANQGSEA. The CDR3 covers 14 residues. The ends were cut back, 2 bases at V and 1 base at J, with 8 bases in the middle. The CDR3 DNA follows: TGCAGCGTTGAACAGGGACTGAACACCGGGGAGCTGTTTTTT. Encoded protein: CSVEQGLNTGELFF.

The chain recombines TRBV9 with TRBJ1-2; 10 positions agree with TRBD1. Trimming took 4 bases from V and 4 from J; bases not matched to a gene: 10. This CDR3 contains 16 residues. Germline CDR1 is SGDLS and CDR2 is YYNGEE. The CDR3 DNA follows: TGTGCCAGCAGCACCGGGACAGGGGATAATAGCTATGGCTACACCTTC. It encodes CASSTGTGDNSYGYTF.

The CDR3 sequence is CASSDLQGSSSTDTQYF. The CDR3 DNA sequence: TGTGCCAGCAGCGATTTACAGGGGTCCTCTAGCACAGATACGCAGTATTTT. The chain carries TRBV7-9 and TRBJ2-3; 7 nucleotides match TRBD1. V trimming: 5 bases; J trimming: 0 bases; junction bases outside the gene matches: 11. The germline gives CDR1 SEHNR, CDR2 FQNEAQ (reference sequence). This CDR3 region has 17 residues. Filled out from reference TRBV7-9 and TRBJ2-3, the complete variable domain reads DTGVSQNPRHKITKRGQNVTFRCDPISEHNRLYWYRQTLGQGPEFLTYFQNEAQLEKSRLLSDRFSAERPKGSFSTLEIQRTEQGDSAMYLCASSDLQGSSSTDTQYFGPGTRLTVL.

The chain joins TRBV7-9 to TRBJ1-1, with 10 bases fitting TRBD1. CDR1 and CDR2 from the germline V gene are SEHNR and FQNEAQ (reference sequence). This CDR3 spans 15 amino acids. With V trimmed by 6 bases and J by 7 bases, 11 bases remained unmatched. Here the CDR3 reads CASRDPGQGIDEAFF. The DNA of the CDR3 is TGTGCCAGCAGGGACCCGGGACAGGGGATTGATGAAGCTTTCTTT. The whole variable domain, remainder taken from reference TRBV7-9 and TRBJ1-1, is DTGVSQNPRHKITKRGQNVTFRCDPISEHNRLYWYRQTLGQGPEFLTYFQNEAQLEKSRLLSDRFSAERPKGSFSTLEIQRTEQGDSAMYLCASRDPGQGIDEAFFGQGTRLTVV.